This is a list of T cell receptor beta chains from one sample in a study of CD8+ T cells in alopecia areata. Measured with immunoSEQ multiplex PCR; TCRdb has only the in-frame clones, and not every one. The sample includes under 150,000 clones, 60% to 65% of them seen just once. The sample in question was CD4+ T cells sorted from blood, obtained at week 4, from a patient treated with tofacitinib. These receptor sequences come from a human donor with alopecia areata. The CDR3 runs from the conserved cysteine through the conserved F or W. D genes are given only for firm matches. Clone size is shown for a subset of rows, as once, few, many or a class of expanded clone.

.	few	TRBV19	TRBJ2-1	TGTGCCAGTAGTATGCCTCGGGGAAGCTCCTACAATGAGCAGTTCTTC	CASSMPRGSSYNEQFF
TRBD1	.	TRBV7-2	TRBJ2-7	TGTGCCAGCAGCAGACGACAGGGCTACGAGCAGTACTTC	CASSRRQGYEQYF
.	once	TRBV29-1	TRBJ2-1	TGCAGCGTTGGACTCCGGGCTGACAATAACAATGAGCAGTTCTTC	CSVGLRADNNNEQFF
.	.	TRBV6-5	TRBJ1-2	TGTGCCAGCAGTTCGAGGACAGAAAACTATGGCTACACCTTC	CASSSRTENYGYTF
.	once	TRBV7-2	TRBJ1-5	TGTGCCAGCAGCTTACAATCACGGTCCCAGCAGCCCCAGCATTTT	CASSLQSRSQQPQHF
.	.	TRBV4-3	TRBJ1-1	TGCGCCAGCAGCCAAGATATGGAGAACACTGAAGCTTTCTTT	CASSQDMENTEAFF
.	.	TRBV6-5	TRBJ1-6	TGTGCCAGCAGGAGAGGGACGAGTCGGGACTCACCCCTCCACTTT	CASRRGTSRDSPLHF
TRBD1	.	TRBV20-1	TRBJ2-1	TGCAGATTGGACAGGGAGCAGTTCTTC	CRLDREQFF
.	.	TRBV5-1	TRBJ1-2	TGCGCCAGCAGCTTGTGGGGAAATGGCTACACCTTC	CASSLWGNGYTF
TRBD2	.	TRBV9	TRBJ2-1	TGTGCCAGCAGCGCGATGGCGGGGGGGCAGGATGAGCAGTTCTTC	CASSAMAGGQDEQFF
TRBD2	.	TRBV5-1	TRBJ2-1	TGCGCCAGCAGCTTGGAGCCTAGCGGGGGCAATGAGCAGTTCTTC	CASSLEPSGGNEQFF
TRBD2	.	TRBV19	TRBJ2-1	TGTGCCAGTAGTACAAGACTAGCGGGAGGGATGAATGAGCGGTTCTTC	CASSTRLAGGMNERFF
TRBD1	few	TRBV29-1	TRBJ1-2	TGCAGCATGAGACAGGGCGACTATGGCTACACCTTC	CSMRQGDYGYTF
TRBD2	.	TRBV13	TRBJ2-1	TGTGCCAGCAGCTCCAGGACTAGCAGGTCCTACAATGAGCAGTTCTTC	CASSSRTSRSYNEQFF
TRBD1	few	TRBV30	TRBJ2-7	TGTGCCTGGACACCGGGACAGGTAACCTACGAGCAGTACTTC	CAWTPGQVTYEQYF
.	.	TRBV19	TRBJ1-1	TGTGCCAGTAGTATGAGAGTTATGGGGAGTTCGGCAGGGGCTTTCTTT	CASSMRVMGSSAGAFF
TRBD2	.	TRBV4-3	TRBJ2-1	TGCGCCAGCAGCCAAGATTTGGGGGAGGGCCCGGCCAATGAGCAGTTCTTC	CASSQDLGEGPANEQFF
TRBD1	.	TRBV18	TRBJ1-2	TGTGCCAGCTCACCACTCGAGGGGGCGGAGGGCTACACCTTC	CASSPLEGAEGYTF
.	.	TRBV6-5	TRBJ2-7	TGTGCCAGCAGCTATGACGGGCGAGCCTACGAGCAGTACTTC	CASSYDGRAYEQYF
.	few	TRBV5-6	TRBJ2-6	TGTGCCAGCAGCCAGGGGTCCTCGAGGGCTGGGGCCAACGTCCTGACTTTC	CASSQGSSRAGANVLTF
.	.	TRBV29-1	TRBJ2-1	TGCAGCGTTGTTAGTCAGAAAAGATACAATGAGCAGTTCTTC	CSVVSQKRYNEQFF
.	.	TRBV7-9	TRBJ2-5	TGTGCCAGCAGCCCCGGGACCGCACCCCGGGAGACCCAGTACTTC	CASSPGTAPRETQYF
TRBD1	.	TRBV29-1	TRBJ1-1	TGCAGCGTTGAAAGCCACAGGGGATACACTGAAGCTTTCTTT	CSVESHRGYTEAFF
TRBD2	few	TRBV9	TRBJ2-3	TGTGCCAGCAGCGTAGAGGTTCTAGCGGGAAGAGATACGCAGTATTTT	CASSVEVLAGRDTQYF
.	.	TRBV2	TRBJ2-3	TGTGCCAGCAGTGAAGCCTCCAGGGGAGATACGCAGTATTTT	CASSEASRGDTQYF
TRBD2	.	TRBV7-2	TRBJ2-5	TGTGCCAGCAGCCACCTGCCAGGCTCCCGGGGGGTGGAGACCCAGTACTTC	CASSHLPGSRGVETQYF
.	.	TRBV30	TRBJ1-2	TGTGCCTGGAGTCGACAGGAACCTAATGGCTACACCTTC	CAWSRQEPNGYTF
.	.	TRBV5-1	TRBJ2-5	TGCGCCAGCAGCTTGAGTGGAACCCAAGAGACCCAGTACTTC	CASSLSGTQETQYF
.	.	TRBV7-2	TRBJ2-4	TGTGCCAGCAGCCACTGGACAGTTAACATTCAGTACTTC	CASSHWTVNIQYF
.	.	TRBV25-1	TRBJ2-3	TGTGCCAGCAGTGAAGGACTCCACACAGATACGCAGTATTTT	CASSEGLHTDTQYF
.	.	TRBV25-1	TRBJ1-2	TGTGCCAGCAGTGAATTGGGCAGGCGTGGCTACACCTTC	CASSELGRRGYTF
TRBD1	.	TRBV30	TRBJ2-3	TGTGCCGCCCATGGACAGGGGGGCACAGATACGCAGTATTTT	CAAHGQGGTDTQYF
.	.	TRBV27	TRBJ2-7	TGTGCCAGGACACATACCCGGACGATTTACGAGCAGTACTTC	CARTHTRTIYEQYF
TRBD1	.	TRBV5-1	TRBJ1-1	TGCGCCAGCAGCGCCGGACAGGCTTTGGACACTGAAGCTTTCTTT	CASSAGQALDTEAFF
.	.	TRBV2	TRBJ2-5	TGTGCCACCAAATCGAGGGGGGGCGAGGAGACCCAGTACTTC	CATKSRGGEETQYF
.	.	TRBV30	TRBJ2-2	TGTGCCTGGAGTGTACGGTCGGGAGTGGGAGGCGGGGAGCTGTTTTTT	CAWSVRSGVGGGELFF
.	.	TRBV5-1	TRBJ2-5	TGCGCCAGCAGTTATACAGAGAGCGGGCAAGAGACCCAGTACTTC	CASSYTESGQETQYF
.	.	TRBV30	TRBJ2-5	TGTGCCTGGGGGGCTGGAGAGACCCAGTACTTC	CAWGAGETQYF
.	.	TRBV18	TRBJ1-5	TGTGCCAGCTCACTGGCAGGGACTCAGCCCCAGCATTTT	CASSLAGTQPQHF